This passage covers 29 T cell receptor beta chains from one sample sequenced in a study of OX40 agonist ivuxolimab in advanced cancers. Libraries were prepared by immunoSEQ multiplex PCR; TCRdb keeps only in-frame clonotypes and omits some of them. The sample consists of 72,000 or so clones, over 70% of them appearing once. The source was CD4+ or CD8+ T cells sorted from blood, collected in a trial of the OX40 agonist ivuxolimab. These receptors came from an adult with an advanced solid tumor such as melanoma, head and neck, liver or kidney cancer.

This clone was recorded many times. This chain's CDR3 is CASSQDLIADTQYF. CDR3 nucleotides: TGTGCCAGCAGCCAAGATTTGATCGCAGATACGCAGTATTTT. The chain carries TRBV4-2 and TRBJ2-3; D call uncertain. Germline-derived CDR1 and CDR2 are LGHNA and YNFKEQ. Trimming stripped 0 bases from V and 4 bases from J, with 8 bases between. The CDR3 runs 14 residues.

The chain couples TRBV7-2 to TRBJ2-1, with D perhaps matching TRBD1 (6 bases). CDR3 size: 16 residues. Germline CDR1 is SGHTA and CDR2 is FQGNSA. Trimming stripped 1 base from V and 5 bases from J, with 15 bases between. The CDR3 region has the DNA TGTGCCAGCAGCTTAGTAAGGGACACTGGGAACAATGAGCAGTTCTTC. Translating gives CASSLVRDTGNNEQFF.

In its sample, this clone was seen once. The gene calls are TRBV29-1 and TRBJ2-7; D is unresolved. Germline lookup yields CDR1 SQVTM and CDR2 ANQGSEA. The V end was cut by 4 bases, the J end by 0 bases, with 10 bases between. CDR3 length: 13 residues. CDR3 region: CSVASRSSYEQYF. CDR3 sequence (DNA): TGCAGCGTTGCTTCCAGAAGCTCCTACGAGCAGTACTTC.

The chain combines TRBV11-3 with TRBJ2-5; weak D call: TRBD2 (5 bases). The CDR3 covers 14 residues. Trimming took off 2 bases at V and 1 base at J, with 8 bases between the two ends. CDR1 SGHNT and CDR2 YENEEA come from the germline V gene. The CDR3 nucleotides are TGTGCCAGCAGCTTAAATAGCGTCCAAGAGACCCAGTACTTC. Protein product: CASSLNSVQETQYF.

This clone was picked up a small number of times. Other DNA sequences in the sample encode the same CDR3. V is TRBV2 and J is TRBJ2-2; D gene uncertain. CDR1 and CDR2 from the germline V gene are SNHLY and FYNNEI. With 4 bases removed from V and 6 bases from J, the gap between germline ends came to 3 bases. The CDR3 spans 11 residues. CDR3 loop: CASSVAGELFF. Here the CDR3 DNA reads TGTGCCAGCAGTGTGGCCGGGGAGCTGTTTTTT.

This chain's CDR3 is CASSPGPRPIYF. CDR3 nucleotides: TGCGCCAGCAGTCCGGGACCTCGGCCCATATATTTT. V and J are TRBV10-1 and TRBJ1-3; D is possibly TRBD1 (5 bases). V dropped 5 bases and J dropped 11 bases, with 13 bases sitting between them. Germline V gene data show CDR1 as WNHNN and CDR2 as SYGVQD (reference sequence). The CDR3 has 12 amino acids.

The V gene is TRBV6-5, the J gene TRBJ1-1, with TRBD1 matching 10 bases. J lost 3 bases, V lost 4 bases, and 2 bases had no gene match. The germline V gene has CDR1 MNHEY and CDR2 SVGAGI. The CDR3 consists of 14 residues. This CDR3 reads CASSWGTGDTEAFF. The CDR3 DNA sequence: TGTGCCAGCAGTTGGGGGACAGGGGACACTGAAGCTTTCTTT.

The chain uses TRBV11-1 and TRBJ2-2, with D maybe TRBD1 (6 bases). The CDR3 is 16 amino acids. In germline, CDR1 is SGHAT, CDR2 FQDESV (reference sequence). V was pared by 6 bases and J by 4 bases, with 18 bases between. The CDR3 reads CASRHSRGSSTGELFF. The DNA of the CDR3 is TGTGCCAGCAGACACTCCAGGGGTTCGAGCACCGGGGAGCTGTTTTTT.

This chain connects TRBV5-1 to TRBJ1-5; tentative D call: TRBD1 (5 bases). CDR1 is SGHRS and CDR2 is YFSETQ in the germline V gene. V was clipped by 5 bases and J by 5 bases, with 14 bases between them. The CDR3 length is 14 residues. The CDR3, as DNA: TGCGCCAGCAGAGCCTCGGGGGGAGATCAGCCCCAGCATTTT. Amino acid sequence: CASRASGGDQPQHF.

This chain uses TRBV5-5 with TRBJ1-2; TRBD1 matches 11 bases. J lost 3 bases, V lost 2 bases, and 6 bases had no gene match. The germline gives CDR1 SGHKS, CDR2 YYEKEE (reference sequence). The CDR3 is made up of 16 amino acids. CDR3 in amino acids: CASSLRWTGGDYGYTF. The CDR3 DNA follows: TGTGCCAGCAGCTTAAGATGGACAGGGGGCGACTATGGCTACACCTTC. Looking up the rest from reference TRBV5-5 and TRBJ1-2 gives the full variable domain: DAGVTQSPTHLIKTRGQQVTLRCSPISGHKSVSWYQQVLGQGPQFIFQYYEKEERGRGNFPDRFSARQFPNYSSELNVNALLLGDSALYLCASSLRWTGGDYGYTFGSGTRLTVV.

This clone was observed a single time. The chain couples TRBV14 to TRBJ2-7; D remains ambiguous. With 4 bases removed from V and 0 bases from J, the gap between germline ends came to 16 bases. The CDR3 has 16 amino acids. Germline CDR1 is SGHDN and CDR2 is FVKESK. The CDR3 protein is CASSPPRSESSYEQYF. As DNA, the CDR3 is TGTGCCAGCAGCCCGCCCCGGTCGGAGAGCTCCTACGAGCAGTACTTC. Full variable domain (remainder filled in from reference TRBV14 and TRBJ2-7): EAGVTQFPSHSVIEKGQTVTLRCDPISGHDNLYWYRRVMGKEIKFLLHFVKESKQDESGMPNNRFLAERTGGTYSTLKVQPAELEDSGVYFCASSPPRSESSYEQYFGPGTRLTVT.

This clone showed up just once. The rearrangement joins TRBV4-3 to TRBJ2-7, with TRBD2 matching over 7 bases. The germline V gene encodes CDR1 LGHNA and CDR2 YSLEER. Germline trimming cut 1 base from V and 2 bases from J; bases unmatched to any gene: 5. The CDR3 runs to 15 residues. The CDR3 bases are TGCGCCAGCAGCCAAGGGCGGGAGCTACCCTACGAGCAGTACTTC. The encoded protein is CASSQGRELPYEQYF.

The chain has TRBV7-9 and TRBJ1-1, with D unclear. The germline V gene has CDR1 SEHNR and CDR2 FQNEAQ (reference sequence). The ends were cut back, 5 bases at V and 9 bases at J, with 7 bases in the middle. CDR3 length equals 10 residues. CDR3 residues: CASSLVKAFF. CDR3 nucleotide sequence: TGTGCCAGCAGCCTCGTCAAAGCTTTCTTT.

This chain links TRBV7-6 with TRBJ1-1; 8 nucleotides align to TRBD1. The CDR3 length is 17 residues. V lost 5 bases, J lost 5 bases, and 16 bases stayed unmatched. Germline V gene data show CDR1 as SGHVS and CDR2 as FNYEAQ. In DNA form, the CDR3 reads TGTGCCAGCAGCAACCAGGGGGCGGGGGTAGTTGGGACTGAAGCTTTCTTT. Its protein product is CASSNQGAGVVGTEAFF.

The CDR3: CASSFRTDDYGYTF. The CDR3 region has the DNA TGTGCCAGCAGCTTTCGTACAGACGACTATGGCTACACCTTC. This chain links TRBV7-2 with TRBJ1-2; no firm D call. The germline V and J ends were trimmed by 3 bases and 3 bases, with 11 bases remaining between them. This CDR3 contains 14 residues. Germline V gene data show CDR1 as SGHTA and CDR2 as FQGNSA.

The chain employs TRBV11-3 and TRBJ2-1, with 8 nucleotides matching TRBD2. This CDR3 spans 17 amino acids. Germline assignment: CDR1 SGHNT and CDR2 YENEEA. Unmatched junction bases numbered 6, after V lost 2 bases and J lost 0 bases. CDR3 region: CASSLSLAGSSYNEQFF. The CDR3 nucleotides are TGTGCCAGCAGCTTATCGCTAGCGGGTAGCTCCTACAATGAGCAGTTCTTC.

This chain links TRBV2 with TRBJ1-5; D ambiguous. Germline-derived CDR1 and CDR2 are SNHLY and FYNNEI. The V gene lost 3 bases and the J gene lost 5 bases, with 11 bases spanning the gap. The CDR3 covers 14 residues. The CDR3 sequence: CASSEKSGYQPQHF. DNA for the CDR3: TGTGCCAGCAGTGAGAAATCAGGCTATCAGCCCCAGCATTTT.

J is TRBJ2-3 and V is TRBV5-1; D possibly corresponds to TRBD2 (5 bases). Trimming took off 0 bases at V and 1 base at J, with 9 bases between the two ends. The CDR3 spans 15 residues. Per the germline V gene, CDR1 is SGHRS and CDR2 is YFSETQ. As DNA, the CDR3 is TGCGCCAGCAGCTTGGGCCTAGCTGGCACAGATACGCAGTATTTT. Residues: CASSLGLAGTDTQYF.

The chain employs TRBV30 and TRBJ2-2, with 9 bases aligning to TRBD2. The CDR3 covers 14 residues. Germline CDR1 and CDR2: GTSNPN and SVGIG (reference sequence). With 1 base clipped from V and 5 bases from J, the junction kept 2 bases outside the gene matches. CDR3 loop: CAWSGLAATGELFF. CDR3 DNA sequence: TGTGCCTGGAGTGGACTAGCGGCGACCGGGGAGCTGTTTTTT.

This chain's CDR3 is CASSTSGTVNEKLFF. CDR3 DNA: TGCGCCAGCAGCACCTCCGGGACGGTGAATGAAAAACTGTTTTTT. J is TRBJ1-4 and V is TRBV5-1; possibly TRBD1 for D (5 bases). Looked up from germline, CDR1 is SGHRS and CDR2 is YFSETQ. The germline V and J ends were trimmed by 4 bases and 5 bases, with 15 bases remaining between them. This CDR3 is built from 15 residues.

The genes are TRBV7-9 and TRBJ1-2, with unresolved D. V was pared by 2 bases and J by 0 bases, with 4 bases between. There are 13 residues in the CDR3. The germline gives CDR1 SEHNR, CDR2 FQNEAQ (reference sequence). CDR3 sequence: CASSLTANYGYTF. The CDR3 DNA sequence: TGTGCCAGCAGCTTAACAGCTAACTATGGCTACACCTTC.

This sequence joins TRBV18 and TRBJ1-1; D possibly corresponds to TRBD1 (6 bases). The CDR3 consists of 14 residues. CDR1 KGHSH and CDR2 LQKENI come from the germline V gene. V shed 6 bases and J shed 1 base, with 12 bases lying between them. The CDR3 protein is CASSSGGRNTEAFF. CDR3 coding DNA: TGTGCCAGCTCCTCGGGGGGGCGGAACACTGAAGCTTTCTTT.

This chain joins TRBV5-6 and TRBJ1-1, with D perhaps TRBD1 (5 bases). The germline CDR1 and CDR2 sequences are SGHDT and YYEEEE. This CDR3 comprises 13 residues. V was trimmed by 4 bases and J by 11 bases, leaving 18 bases between them. The CDR3 bases are TGTGCCAGCAGCCCGCAGAGTGGAGGGGAGGCTTTCTTT. Translating gives CASSPQSGGEAFF.

This clone appeared once. CDR3: CASMLLETGNTIYF. The DNA for the CDR3 is TGCGCCAGCATGCTGCTGGAGACTGGAAACACCATATATTTT. The chain joins TRBV10-1 to TRBJ1-3; D call uncertain. The germline CDR1 and CDR2 sequences are WNHNN and SYGVQD (reference sequence). This CDR3 is 14 amino acids long. V gave up 7 bases and J gave up 2 bases, with 12 bases separating them.

The V and J genes are TRBV25-1 and TRBJ1-5; TRBD1 aligns across 11 bases. CDR3 length equals 17 residues. Germline V gene data show CDR1 as MGHDK and CDR2 as SYGVNS. The V segment lost 4 bases and the J segment 11 bases; nucleotides outside the gene matches: 16. The CDR3 bases are TGTGCCAGCAGTGGAGGACAGGGGGCAGTCGCTATAGCAGCCCAGCATTTT. Protein sequence: CASSGGQGAVAIAAQHF.

J is TRBJ2-5 and V is TRBV6-1; TRBD1 matches at 7 bases. V was clipped by 8 bases and J by 4 bases; unmatched bases: 7. Germline CDR1 is MNHNS and CDR2 is SASEGT. The CDR3 consists of 13 residues. This chain's CDR3 is CASATGDLETQYF. Written as DNA, the CDR3 is TGTGCCAGCGCAACAGGGGATCTAGAGACCCAGTACTTC.

This clone showed up just once. This chain uses TRBV27 with TRBJ2-3; possible D gene TRBD2, 7 bases. CDR1 MNHEY and CDR2 SMNVEV come from the germline V gene (reference sequence). Between the trimmed V and J ends, which lost 7 bases and 5 bases, there was a span of 19 bases. There are 15 residues in the CDR3. CDR3 coding DNA: TGTGCCAGCAACCTATGGGGGGGGGCCATAGATACGCAGTATTTT. It codes for CASNLWGGAIDTQYF.

This clone was counted a single time. This chain uses TRBV6-4 with TRBJ2-3, with TRBD2 as a possible D gene (5 bases). The CDR3 covers 15 residues. Germline V gene sequence: CDR1 MRHNA, CDR2 SNTAGT. The ends were cut back, 6 bases at V and 0 bases at J, with 13 bases in the middle. The CDR3 sequence is CASRTAGGSTDTQYF. The CDR3 coding sequence is TGTGCCAGCAGGACCGCTGGCGGGAGCACAGATACGCAGTATTTT.

This clone appeared a single time. V gene TRBV18 combines with J gene TRBJ2-1, with 7 bases identical to TRBD1. From germline, CDR1 is KGHSH and CDR2 LQKENI. J lost 8 bases, V lost 3 bases, and 7 bases had no gene match. This CDR3 spans 14 amino acids. The CDR3 protein is CASSPGQQMDEQFF. The CDR3 region has the DNA TGTGCCAGCTCACCGGGACAGCAAATGGATGAGCAGTTCTTC. The full variable domain, completed using reference TRBV18 and TRBJ2-1, is NAGVMQNPRHLVRRRGQEARLRCSPMKGHSHVYWYRQLPEEGLKFMVYLQKENIIDESGMPKERFSAEFPKEGPSILRIQQVVRGDSAAYFCASSPGQQMDEQFFGPGTRLTVL.